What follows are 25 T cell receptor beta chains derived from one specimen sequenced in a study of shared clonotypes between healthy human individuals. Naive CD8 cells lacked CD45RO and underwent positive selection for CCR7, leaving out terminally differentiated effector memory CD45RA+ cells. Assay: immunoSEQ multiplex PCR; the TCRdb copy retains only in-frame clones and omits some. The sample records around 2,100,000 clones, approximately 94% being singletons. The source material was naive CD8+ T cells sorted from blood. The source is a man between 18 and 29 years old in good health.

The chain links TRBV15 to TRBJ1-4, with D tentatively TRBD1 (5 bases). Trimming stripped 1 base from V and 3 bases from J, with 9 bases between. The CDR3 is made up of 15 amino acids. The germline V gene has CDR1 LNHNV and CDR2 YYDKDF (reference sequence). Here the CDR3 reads CATSRVAGPNEKLFF. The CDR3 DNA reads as TGTGCCACCAGCAGAGTGGCGGGGCCTAATGAAAAACTGTTTTTT.

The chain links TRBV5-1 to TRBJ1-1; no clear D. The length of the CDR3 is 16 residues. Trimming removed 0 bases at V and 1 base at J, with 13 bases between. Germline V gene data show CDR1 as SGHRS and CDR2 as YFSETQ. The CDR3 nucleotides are TGCGCCAGCAGCTTGGGAGGGAGTAGGTGGAACACTGAAGCTTTCTTT. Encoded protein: CASSLGGSRWNTEAFF.

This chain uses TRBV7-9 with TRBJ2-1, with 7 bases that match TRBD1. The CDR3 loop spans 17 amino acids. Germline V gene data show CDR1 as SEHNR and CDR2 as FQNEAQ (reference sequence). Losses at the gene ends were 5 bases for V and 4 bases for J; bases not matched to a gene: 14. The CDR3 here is CASSHPRQGPSYNEQFF. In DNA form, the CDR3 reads TGTGCCAGCAGCCACCCCCGACAGGGACCCTCTTACAATGAGCAGTTCTTC.

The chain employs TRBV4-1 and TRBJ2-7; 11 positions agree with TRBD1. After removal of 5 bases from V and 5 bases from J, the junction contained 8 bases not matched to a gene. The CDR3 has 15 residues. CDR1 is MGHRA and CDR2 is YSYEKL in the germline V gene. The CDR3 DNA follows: TGCGCCAGCAGCTCTACCATGGGACAGGGGGACGAGCAGTACTTC. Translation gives CASSSTMGQGDEQYF.

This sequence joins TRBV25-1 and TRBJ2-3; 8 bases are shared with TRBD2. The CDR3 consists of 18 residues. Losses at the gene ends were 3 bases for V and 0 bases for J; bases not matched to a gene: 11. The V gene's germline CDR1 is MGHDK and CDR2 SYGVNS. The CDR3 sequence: CASSDMAGGSLSTDTQYF. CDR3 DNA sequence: TGTGCCAGCAGTGATATGGCGGGGGGCTCCCTAAGCACAGATACGCAGTATTTT.

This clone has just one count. CDR3 sequence (DNA): TGCGCCAGCACCCCACAGGCTTACAATGAGCAGTTCTTC. Protein: CASTPQAYNEQFF. This sequence joins TRBV4-3 and TRBJ2-1, with a weak D call TRBD1 (5 bases). CDR3 length equals 13 residues. Germline-derived CDR1 and CDR2 are LGHNA and YSLEER. Trimming removed 7 bases at V and 4 bases at J, with 11 bases between.

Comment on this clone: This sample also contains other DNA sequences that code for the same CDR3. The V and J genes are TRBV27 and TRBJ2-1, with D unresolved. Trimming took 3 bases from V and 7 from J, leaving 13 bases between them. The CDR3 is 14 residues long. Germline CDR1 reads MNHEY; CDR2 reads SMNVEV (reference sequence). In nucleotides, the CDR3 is TGTGCCAGCAGTTTGAGAGGACCTGGGAATGAGCAGTTCTTC. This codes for CASSLRGPGNEQFF.

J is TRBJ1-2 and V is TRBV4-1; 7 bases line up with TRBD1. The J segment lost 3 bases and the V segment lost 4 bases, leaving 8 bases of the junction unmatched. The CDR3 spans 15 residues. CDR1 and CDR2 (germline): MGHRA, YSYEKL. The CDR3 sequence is CASSPRQGGDYGYTF. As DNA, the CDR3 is TGCGCCAGCAGCCCTCGACAGGGAGGAGACTATGGCTACACCTTC.

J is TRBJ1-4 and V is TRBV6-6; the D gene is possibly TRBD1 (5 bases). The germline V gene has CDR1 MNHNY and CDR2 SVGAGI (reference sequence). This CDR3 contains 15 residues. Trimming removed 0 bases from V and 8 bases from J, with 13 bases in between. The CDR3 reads CASSYSAGPGEKLFF. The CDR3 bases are TGTGCCAGCAGTTACTCGGCAGGGCCGGGGGAAAAACTGTTTTTT.

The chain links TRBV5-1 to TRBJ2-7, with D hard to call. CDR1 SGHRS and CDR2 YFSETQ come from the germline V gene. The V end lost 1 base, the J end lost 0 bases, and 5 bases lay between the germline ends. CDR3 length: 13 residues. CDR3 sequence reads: CASSLSHSYEQYF. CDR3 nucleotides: TGCGCCAGCAGCTTGAGCCACTCCTACGAGCAGTACTTC.

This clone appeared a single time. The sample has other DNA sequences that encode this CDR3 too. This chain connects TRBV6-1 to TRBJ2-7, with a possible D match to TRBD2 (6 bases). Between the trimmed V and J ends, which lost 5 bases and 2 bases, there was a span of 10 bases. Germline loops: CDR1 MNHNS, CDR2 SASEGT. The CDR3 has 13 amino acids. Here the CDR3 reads CASSLRGTYEQYF. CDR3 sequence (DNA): TGTGCCAGCAGTCTCCGGGGGACCTACGAGCAGTACTTC.

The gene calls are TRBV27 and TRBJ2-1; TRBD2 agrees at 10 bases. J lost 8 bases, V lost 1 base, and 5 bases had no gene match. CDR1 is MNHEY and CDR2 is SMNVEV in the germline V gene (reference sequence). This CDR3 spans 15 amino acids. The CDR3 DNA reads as TGTGCCAGCAGTTTATTTAGCGGGGGGTTCGATGAGCAGTTCTTC. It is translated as CASSLFSGGFDEQFF.

The CDR3 nucleotides are TGTGCCAGCAGCCTAGACCGGACAGGGCTCTACTTC. Translating it yields CASSLDRTGLYF. The chain employs TRBV7-9 and TRBJ2-4; 8 positions agree with TRBD1. This CDR3 contains 12 residues. Trimming removed 5 bases from V and 16 bases from J; junction bases left unmatched: 10. CDR1 and CDR2 (germline): SEHNR, FQNEAQ (reference sequence).

The CDR3 loop is CASSQDRTGRTF. The CDR3 DNA sequence: TGTGCCAGCAGCCAAGATAGGACAGGCCGTACCTTC. This rearrangement joins TRBV4-2 to TRBJ1-2, with 7 bases fitting TRBD1. Germline CDR1 LGHNA, CDR2 YNFKEQ. V was pared by 0 bases and J by 14 bases, with 6 bases of the junction left unmatched. This CDR3 is 12 amino acids long.

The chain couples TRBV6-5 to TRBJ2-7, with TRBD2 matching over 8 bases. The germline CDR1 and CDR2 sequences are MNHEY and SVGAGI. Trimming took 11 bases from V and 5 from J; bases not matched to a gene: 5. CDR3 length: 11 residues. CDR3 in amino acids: CAHRTSHEQYF. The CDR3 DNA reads TGTGCCCATCGGACTAGCCACGAGCAGTACTTC.

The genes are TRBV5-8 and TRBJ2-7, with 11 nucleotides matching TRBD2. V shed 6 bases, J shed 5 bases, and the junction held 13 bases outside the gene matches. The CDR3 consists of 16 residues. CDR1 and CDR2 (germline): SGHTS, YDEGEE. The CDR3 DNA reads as TGTGCCAGCACCCTCCCTGGACTAGCGGGTGAACACGAGCAGTACTTC. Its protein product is CASTLPGLAGEHEQYF.

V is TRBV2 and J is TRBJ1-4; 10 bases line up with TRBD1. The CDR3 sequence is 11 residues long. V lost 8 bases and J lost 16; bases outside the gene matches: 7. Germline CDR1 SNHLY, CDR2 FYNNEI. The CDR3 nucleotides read TGTGCCAGCGGGTTAGGGGACAGGGGGTTTTTT. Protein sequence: CASGLGDRGFF.

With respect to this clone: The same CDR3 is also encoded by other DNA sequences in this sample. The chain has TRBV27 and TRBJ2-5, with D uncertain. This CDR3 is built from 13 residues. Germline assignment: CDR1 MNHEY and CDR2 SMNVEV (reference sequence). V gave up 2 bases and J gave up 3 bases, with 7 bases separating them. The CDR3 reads CASSLDAEETQYF. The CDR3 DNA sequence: TGTGCCAGCAGTTTAGACGCGGAAGAGACCCAGTACTTC.

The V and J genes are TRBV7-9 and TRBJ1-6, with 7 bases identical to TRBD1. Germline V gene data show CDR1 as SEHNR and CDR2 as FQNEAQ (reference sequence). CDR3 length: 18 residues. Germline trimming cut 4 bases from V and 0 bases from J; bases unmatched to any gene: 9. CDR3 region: CASSSTGIGTSYNSPLHF. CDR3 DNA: TGTGCCAGCAGCTCGACAGGGATAGGGACCTCCTATAATTCACCCCTCCACTTT.

The CDR3 reads CASSESAAYEQYF. DNA for the CDR3: TGTGCCAGCAGTGAATCCGCAGCCTACGAGCAGTACTTC. The rearrangement uses TRBV25-1 and TRBJ2-5; no clear D gene. The DNA end lines up better with TRBJ2-7; the J call may be wrong. This CDR3 contains 13 residues. Germline V lookup: CDR1 MGHDK, CDR2 SYGVNS.

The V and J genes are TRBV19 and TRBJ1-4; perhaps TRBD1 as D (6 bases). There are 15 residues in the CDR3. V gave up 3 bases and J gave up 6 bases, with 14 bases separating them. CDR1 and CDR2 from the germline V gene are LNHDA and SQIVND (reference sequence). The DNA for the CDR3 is TGTGCCAGTAGTATTCGGTCAGGGGCTTATGAAAAACTGTTTTTT. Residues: CASSIRSGAYEKLFF.

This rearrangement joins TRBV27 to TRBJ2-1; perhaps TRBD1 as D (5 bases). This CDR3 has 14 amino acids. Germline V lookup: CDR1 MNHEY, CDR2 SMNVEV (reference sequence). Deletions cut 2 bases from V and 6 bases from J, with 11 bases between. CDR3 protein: CASSLRTSTNEQFF. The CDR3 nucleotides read TGTGCCAGCAGTTTAAGGACATCTACCAATGAGCAGTTCTTC.

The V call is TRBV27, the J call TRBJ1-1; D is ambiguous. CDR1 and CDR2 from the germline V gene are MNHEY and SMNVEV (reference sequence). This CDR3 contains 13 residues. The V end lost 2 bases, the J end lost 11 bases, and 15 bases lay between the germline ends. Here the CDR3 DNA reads TGTGCCAGCAGTTTAGTCGGAAGTCCTGCCGCTTTCTTT. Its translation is CASSLVGSPAAFF.

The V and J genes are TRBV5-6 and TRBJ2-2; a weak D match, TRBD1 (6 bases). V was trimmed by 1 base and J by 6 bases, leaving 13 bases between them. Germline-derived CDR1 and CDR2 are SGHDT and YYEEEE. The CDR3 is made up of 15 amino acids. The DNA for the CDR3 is TGTGCCAGCAGCTTGCTTCCCGAGGGGGCCGGGGAGCTGTTTTTT. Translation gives CASSLLPEGAGELFF.

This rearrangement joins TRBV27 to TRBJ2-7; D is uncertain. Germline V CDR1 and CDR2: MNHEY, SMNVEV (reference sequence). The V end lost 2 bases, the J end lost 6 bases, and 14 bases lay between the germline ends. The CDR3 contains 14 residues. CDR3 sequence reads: CASSLLGGSFEQYF. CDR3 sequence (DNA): TGTGCCAGCAGTTTACTTGGCGGCTCGTTCGAGCAGTACTTC.